These 32 T cell receptor beta chains came from one sample sequenced in a study of molecular identifiers for immune sequencing clone quantification (dated 2018 in TCRdb). The receptor library was made with PCR. The sample was run on an Illumina HiSeq 4000. TCRdb itself trimmed the public reads at Q25 with fastp, ran MiXCR and retained productive beta chains. Records with the same CDR3 protein are collapsed into one entry carrying the most frequent genes and DNA. In all, the sample holds more than 35,000 distinct CDR3 sequences, and approximately 20% of those were seen once. The leading ten clones occupy roughly 1% of the sample. Sequencing was done on a sample of naive CD8+ T cells from blood, with Jurkat cell RNA spiked in. Read against the paper, the sample's cell subset or site label means: FACS-sorted CD8+CD4-CCR7+CD45RA+ naive T cells. These receptors were obtained from a human donor in good health. Some libraries in this study had Jurkat cell RNA spiked in.

This clonotype was detected only once. It may be a read error: a sequence one base away is much more abundant. This chain uses TRBV3-1 with TRBJ2-5; unclear D gene. The length of the CDR3 is 14 residues. In germline, CDR1 is LGHDT, CDR2 YNNKEL (reference sequence). The CDR3 coding sequence is TGTGTCAGCAGCCAAGAGTTGCCATGGGAGACCCAGTACTTC. Translating gives CVSSQELPWETQYF.

V usage is TRBV27 and J usage is TRBJ1-5, with D unresolved. This CDR3 has 14 amino acids. Germline V CDR1 and CDR2: MNHEY, SMNVEV (reference sequence). V was clipped by 3 bases and J by 2 bases, with 8 bases between them. The CDR3 sequence: CASSFSGGNQPQHF. The CDR3, as DNA: TGTGCCAGCAGTTTCTCCGGAGGCAATCAGCCCCAGCATTTT.

Comment on this clonotype: A much larger clone sits a single nucleotide away, making a read error possible. The chain carries TRBV7-9 and TRBJ1-5; D unresolved. The germline gives CDR1 SEHNR, CDR2 FQNEAQ (reference sequence). The CDR3 totals 12 residues. Trimming took 4 bases from V and 8 from J, leaving 9 bases between them. The CDR3 reads CASSYSPEPQHF. The CDR3 bases are TGTGCCAGCAGCTATAGCCCGGAGCCCCAGCATTTT.

This clonotype was observed at least ten times. Here the CDR3 DNA reads TGTGCCAGCAGCTCCCGGGGGGGCTATGAAGATACGCAGTATTTT. Its translation is CASSSRGGYEDTQYF. The chain is built from TRBV7-9 and TRBJ2-3; TRBD2 agrees at 8 bases. Germline trimming cut 4 bases from V and 5 bases from J; bases unmatched to any gene: 8. Germline V gives CDR1 SEHNR, CDR2 FQNEAQ (reference sequence). This CDR3 is built from 15 residues.

This clonotype came up many times. This chain uses TRBV4-3 with TRBJ1-1, with TRBD1 as a possible D gene (5 bases). Germline loops: CDR1 LGHNA, CDR2 YSLEER. Trimming pared 1 base from V and 11 bases from J, leaving 11 bases between. The length of the CDR3 is 12 residues. The CDR3 is CASSQVGRGAFF. In nucleotides, the CDR3 is TGCGCCAGCAGCCAAGTAGGACGGGGCGCTTTCTTT.

This clonotype occurred many times. This sequence joins TRBV9 and TRBJ2-4; TRBD1 aligns across 7 bases. Unmatched junction bases numbered 7, after V lost 3 bases and J lost 4 bases. The CDR3 runs 15 residues. The germline gives CDR1 SGDLS, CDR2 YYNGEE. The CDR3 loop is CASSDSDRAKNIQYF. CDR3 nucleotides: TGTGCCAGCAGCGACTCAGACAGGGCAAAAAACATTCAGTACTTC.

This clonotype was recorded many times. This chain joins TRBV4-2 and TRBJ2-3; D is perhaps TRBD1 (6 bases). This CDR3 spans 14 amino acids. Between the trimmed V and J ends, which lost 5 bases and 4 bases, there was a span of 13 bases. From germline, CDR1 is LGHNA and CDR2 YNFKEQ. The CDR3 loop is CASSGPGTSDTQYF. CDR3 in DNA: TGTGCCAGCAGCGGTCCAGGGACATCAGATACGCAGTATTTT.

This clonotype was observed once. The final CDR3 position lacks the conserved phenylalanine or tryptophan, pointing to a likely read error. The V gene is TRBV2, the J gene TRBJ2-1; 10 nucleotides agree with TRBD2. CDR3 length: 16 amino acids. Germline assignment: CDR1 SNHLY and CDR2 FYNNEI. Unmatched junction bases numbered 6, after V lost 6 bases and J lost 1 base. This CDR3 is CASRGAGGPSYNEQFL. Here the CDR3 DNA reads TGTGCCAGCAGGGGAGCGGGGGGGCCATCCTACAATGAGCAGTTCCTC.

This clonotype appeared many times. This sequence joins TRBV25-1 and TRBJ2-3; TRBD2 matches at 9 bases. This CDR3 comprises 16 residues. J was trimmed by 2 bases and V by 3 bases; bases with no gene match: 6. Germline values: CDR1 MGHDK, CDR2 SYGVNS. CDR3 in DNA: TGTGCCAGCAGTGATTTCCTAGCGGGAACCACAGATACGCAGTATTTT. It codes for CASSDFLAGTTDTQYF.

The chain couples TRBV7-6 to TRBJ2-3; D is possibly TRBD1 (5 bases). This CDR3 contains 15 residues. The V gene's germline CDR1 is SGHVS and CDR2 FNYEAQ. Trimming removed 0 bases at V and 2 bases at J, with 9 bases between. The CDR3 sequence: CASSLAGPSTDTQYF. The CDR3 DNA is TGTGCCAGCAGCTTAGCGGGGCCCTCCACAGATACGCAGTATTTT.

A remark on this clonotype: A read error may account for a junction end that differs from germline. The chain recombines TRBV5-6 with TRBJ1-1; weak D call: TRBD1 (5 bases). The CDR3 is made up of 14 amino acids. Germline CDR1 reads SGHDT; CDR2 reads YYEEEE. CDR3: CASGLGQGNTEAFF. The CDR3 nucleotides are TGTGCCAGCGGCTTGGGGCAGGGGAACACTGAAGCTTTCTTT.

This clonotype was picked up a small number of times. At one end the junction does not follow the germline gene, possibly because of a read error. The rearrangement joins TRBV27 to TRBJ1-2, with a tentative D call TRBD1 (5 bases). CDR1 and CDR2 (germline): MNHEY, SMNVEV (reference sequence). CDR3 size: 13 residues. The CDR3, as DNA: TGTGCCAGCAGTTTCCCGGGGGACTACGGCTACACCTTC. Amino acid sequence: CASSFPGDYGYTF.

This clonotype is deemed medium-sized. The chain recombines TRBV9 with TRBJ2-3; no clear D. The CDR3 contains 12 residues. V lost 4 bases and J 0 bases, leaving 3 bases between the germline ends. Germline V gives CDR1 SGDLS, CDR2 YYNGEE. The CDR3: CASSLSTDTQYF. In DNA, the CDR3 is TGTGCCAGCAGCCTTAGCACAGATACGCAGTATTTT.

There are many counts of this clonotype. The chain carries TRBV10-3 and TRBJ2-7; possibly TRBD1 or TRBD2 for D (5 bases each). CDR1 and CDR2 (germline): ENHRY, SYGVKD. V was clipped by 6 bases and J by 0 bases, with 15 bases between them. This CDR3 region has 15 residues. CDR3 protein: CAISPLEGTSYEQYF. CDR3 coding DNA: TGTGCCATCAGCCCGCTAGAAGGGACCTCCTACGAGCAGTACTTC.

There are many counts of this clonotype. J is TRBJ2-3 and V is TRBV6-2 or TRBV6-3, with 9 bases aligning to TRBD1. This CDR3 has 16 amino acids. CDR1 and CDR2 from the germline V gene are MNHEY and SVGEGT. Unmatched junction bases numbered 12, after V lost 9 bases and J lost 2 bases. CDR3 nucleotide sequence: TGTGCCAGTTTCCCACAACAGGGGGCTTTCACAGATACGCAGTATTTT. Residues: CASFPQQGAFTDTQYF.

The table lists this clonotype with a count of one. The junction departs from the called germline gene at one end, perhaps through a read error. The V call is TRBV5-6, the J call TRBJ2-5; D is unclear. Germline V lookup: CDR1 SGHDT, CDR2 YYEEEE. The CDR3 spans 14 residues. In DNA, the CDR3 is TGTGCCAGCAGCTTGGAAGTAACCCAAGGGACCCAGTACTTC. Amino acid sequence: CASSLEVTQGTQYF.

This clonotype has ten or more counts. V usage is TRBV13 and J usage is TRBJ2-3; D may correspond to TRBD1 or TRBD2 (5 bases each). Deletions cut 3 bases from V and 2 bases from J, with 6 bases between. The CDR3 sequence is 13 residues long. Germline CDR1 and CDR2: PRHDT and FYEKMQ (reference sequence). The CDR3 loop reads CASSLGVTDTQYF. CDR3 nucleotides: TGTGCCAGCAGCTTGGGGGTCACAGATACGCAGTATTTT.

At least ten counts were recorded for this clonotype. The J gene is TRBJ1-2, the V gene TRBV30; no clear D. V lost 0 bases and J lost 8, with 16 bases in between. The CDR3 covers 14 residues. Looked up from germline, CDR1 is GTSNPN and CDR2 is SVGIG (reference sequence). The CDR3 coding sequence is TGTGCCTGGAGTGTGCCGTTGGACCGGCGGGGCTACACCTTC. Translating it yields CAWSVPLDRRGYTF.

Of note for this clonotype: A much larger clone lies a single base off, so this may be a read error. V is TRBV6-6 and J is TRBJ2-1; D unresolved. The length of the CDR3 is 18 residues. Germline V CDR1 and CDR2: MNHNY, SVGAGI (reference sequence). V was pared by 0 bases and J by 0 bases, with 15 bases between. In nucleotides, the CDR3 is TGTGCCAGCAGTTACTCGTTCCTTGGCGCGGCCTCCTACAATGAGCAGTTCTTC. Its protein is CASSYSFLGAASYNEQFF.

Comment on this clonotype: A much larger clone is a single base away; this may be a read error. This chain uses TRBV2 with TRBJ2-4, with a tentative D call TRBD1 (5 bases). The V gene's germline CDR1 is SNHLY and CDR2 FYNNEI. The CDR3 loop spans 12 amino acids. CDR3 DNA: TGTGCCAGCCAGGGCGACAAAAACATTCAGCACTTC. Translating gives CASQGDKNIQHF.

As for this clonotype: A much larger clonotype is one base distant, so this may be a read error. The rearrangement links TRBV13 to TRBJ2-7; D assignment may be TRBD1 or TRBD2 (5 bases each). The germline CDR1 and CDR2 sequences are PRHDT and FYEKMQ (reference sequence). CDR3 length: 12 amino acids. V lost 5 bases and J 6 bases, leaving 11 bases between the germline ends. The CDR3 bases are TGTGCCAGCAGCCTACCGGGGCCCGAGCAGTACTTC. This codes for CASSLPGPEQYF.

On this clonotype itself: A much larger clone differs from this one at a single base, so this may be a read error. The rearrangement links TRBV5-1 to TRBJ2-3; 7 bases are a match to TRBD1. CDR3 length equals 17 residues. Germline V CDR1 and CDR2: SGHRS, YFSETQ. CDR3 nucleotides: TGCGCCGGCAGCTTGTTAGGCGACAGGGAAGGTCCAGATACGCAGTATTTT. Translated: CAGSLLGDREGPDTQYF. Supplemented by reference TRBV5-1 and TRBJ2-3, the full variable domain reads KAGVTQTPRYLIKTRGQQVTLSCSPISGHRSVSWYQQTPGQGLQFLFEYFSETQRNKGNFPGRFSGRQFSNSRSEMNVSTLELGDSALYLCAGSLLGDREGPDTQYFGPGTRLTVL.

Only a few counts were recorded for this clonotype. A much larger clone lies a single base off, so this may be a read error. Here the CDR3 reads CASSSWIAGEETQYF. The DNA for the CDR3 is TGTGCCAGCAGCTCTTGGATAGCGGGAGAAGAGACCCAGTACTTC. This rearrangement joins TRBV5-4 to TRBJ2-5; 9 nucleotides align to TRBD2. Germline lookup yields CDR1 SGHNT and CDR2 YYREEE (reference sequence). Trimming took 3 bases from V and 3 from J; bases not matched to a gene: 6. The CDR3 is made up of 15 amino acids.

In regard to this clonotype: A read error may be the cause here, since a much bigger clone is one base away. The chain is built from TRBV5-6 and TRBJ2-3, with a possible D match to TRBD2 (5 bases). Looked up from germline, CDR1 is SGHDT and CDR2 is YYEEEE. V shed 4 bases and J shed 2 bases, with 17 bases lying between them. The CDR3 covers 16 residues. The chain's CDR3 is CASSPRTRVATDTQYF. The CDR3 DNA sequence: TGTGCCAGCAGCCCCCGTACTAGGGTCGCCACAGATACGCAGTATTTT.

In this sample, this clonotype turned up many times. The V and J genes are TRBV9 and TRBJ2-3, with 12 bases identical to TRBD2. The CDR3 extends over 16 amino acids. Trimming at V came to 3 bases and at J to 4 bases, leaving 6 bases not matched to a gene. The germline CDR1 and CDR2 sequences are SGDLS and YYNGEE. In nucleotides, the CDR3 is TGTGCCAGCAGCGCCCCACTAGCGGGGGGCCCAGATACGCAGTATTTT. Its translation is CASSAPLAGGPDTQYF.

This clonotype was counted at least ten times. The V gene is TRBV20-1, the J gene TRBJ2-3; weak D call: TRBD2 (5 bases). Germline CDR1 is DFQATT and CDR2 is SNEGSKA (reference sequence). Between the trimmed V and J ends, which lost 0 bases and 0 bases, there was a span of 13 bases. The CDR3 length is 16 residues. CDR3 protein: CSARDIASLSTDTQYF. In DNA form, the CDR3 reads TGCAGTGCTAGAGATATTGCTAGCTTGAGCACAGATACGCAGTATTTT.

Worth noting for this clonotype: One end of the junction varies from germline; a read error may be responsible. This chain joins TRBV5-3 and TRBJ2-5; 11 nucleotides line up with TRBD1. TRBV5-3 belongs to the ORF category, with a function that is uncertain. The CDR3 length is 15 residues. CDR3 protein: CASSLDRGQQETQYF. The CDR3 nucleotides are TGTGCCAGCAGCTTGGACAGGGGGCAACAAGAGACCCAGTACTTC.

This clonotype was seen many times. The CDR3 here is CASSPGRWESSYNEQFF. CDR3 nucleotide sequence: TGTGCCAGCAGCCCGGGGAGGTGGGAGAGCTCCTACAATGAGCAGTTCTTC. The gene calls are TRBV27 and TRBJ2-1; a possible D gene is TRBD2 (6 bases). This CDR3 has 17 residues. Deletions cut 6 bases from V and 0 bases from J, with 18 bases between. Germline assignment: CDR1 MNHEY and CDR2 SMNVEV (reference sequence).

The table lists this clonotype with many counts. This sequence joins TRBV11-2 and TRBJ2-3; possibly TRBD1 for D (8 bases). CDR1 is SGHAT and CDR2 is FQNNGV in the germline V gene. The CDR3 is 12 amino acids. Trimming took off 4 bases at V and 10 bases at J, with 12 bases between the two ends. The CDR3 coding sequence is TGTGCCAGCAGCTCCACAGGGGGGGCGCAGTATTTT. It is translated as CASSSTGGAQYF.

For this clonotype: Being one base from a much bigger clone, this may be a read error. This chain connects TRBV7-9 to TRBJ2-7; 7 bases agree with TRBD1. The CDR3 runs to 12 residues. The germline V gene has CDR1 SEHNR and CDR2 FQNEAQ (reference sequence). With 4 bases clipped from V and 4 bases from J, the junction kept 1 base outside the gene matches. The CDR3 loop is CASSWGQYEQYF. CDR3 nucleotides: TGTGCCAGCAGCTGGGGACAGTACGAGCAGTACTTC.

Only a few counts were recorded for this clonotype. The chain combines TRBV12-3 or TRBV12-4 with TRBJ1-1; D unclear. This CDR3 has 12 residues. V lost 3 bases, J lost 7 bases, and 9 bases lay in between. The DNA for the CDR3 is TGTGCCAGCAGTTTTCTGTTCCATGAAGCTTTCTTT. Translating gives CASSFLFHEAFF.

V gene TRBV7-2 combines with J gene TRBJ2-3, with D unresolved. The CDR3 loop spans 14 amino acids. CDR1 and CDR2 from the germline V gene are SGHTA and FQGNSA. Trimming removed 2 bases from V and 0 bases from J, with 6 bases in between. The CDR3 sequence is CASSLLESTDTQYF. The CDR3 nucleotides are TGTGCCAGCAGCTTATTAGAAAGCACAGATACGCAGTATTTT.